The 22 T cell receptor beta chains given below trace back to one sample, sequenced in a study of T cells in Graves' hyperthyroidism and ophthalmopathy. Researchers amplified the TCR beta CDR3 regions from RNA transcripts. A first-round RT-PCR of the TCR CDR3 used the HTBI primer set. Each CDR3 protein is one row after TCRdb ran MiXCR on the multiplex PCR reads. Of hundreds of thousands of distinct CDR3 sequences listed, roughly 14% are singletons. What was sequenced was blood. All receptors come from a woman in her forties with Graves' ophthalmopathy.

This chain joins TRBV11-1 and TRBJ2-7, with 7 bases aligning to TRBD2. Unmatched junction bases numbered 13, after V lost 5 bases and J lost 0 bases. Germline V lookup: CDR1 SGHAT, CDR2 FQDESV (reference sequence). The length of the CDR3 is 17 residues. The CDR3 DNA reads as TGTGCCAGCAGCGAATCCCGGGGGGTGTCAGGCTCCTACGAGCAGTACTTC. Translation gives CASSESRGVSGSYEQYF.

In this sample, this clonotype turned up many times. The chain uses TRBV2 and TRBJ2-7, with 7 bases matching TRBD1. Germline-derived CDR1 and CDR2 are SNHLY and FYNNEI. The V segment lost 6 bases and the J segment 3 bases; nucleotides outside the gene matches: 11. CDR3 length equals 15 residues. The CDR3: CASRPTTGKSYEQYF. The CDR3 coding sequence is TGTGCCAGCAGGCCAACGACAGGGAAAAGCTACGAGCAGTACTTC.

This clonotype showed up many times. The CDR3 protein is CASSSTGNTEAFF. In DNA, the CDR3 is TGTGCCAGCAGTTCGACAGGGAACACTGAAGCTTTCTTT. V usage is TRBV18 and J usage is TRBJ1-1; D may be TRBD1 (6 bases). Germline V gene data show CDR1 as KGHSH and CDR2 as LQKENI. V lost 8 bases and J 1 base, leaving 11 bases between the germline ends. This CDR3 is 13 amino acids long.

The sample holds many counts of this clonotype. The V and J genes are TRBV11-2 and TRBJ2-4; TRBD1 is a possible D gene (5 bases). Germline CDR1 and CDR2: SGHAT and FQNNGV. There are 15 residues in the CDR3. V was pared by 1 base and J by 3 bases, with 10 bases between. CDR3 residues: CASSLGQSVKNIQYF. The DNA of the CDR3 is TGTGCCAGCAGCTTAGGACAGAGCGTCAAAAACATTCAGTACTTC.

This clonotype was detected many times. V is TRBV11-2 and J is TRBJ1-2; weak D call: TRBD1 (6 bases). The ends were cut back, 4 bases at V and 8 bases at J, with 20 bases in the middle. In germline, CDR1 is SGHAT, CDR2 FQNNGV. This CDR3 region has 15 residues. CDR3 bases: TGTGCCAGCAGCTCCAGGACAGCTCCCCCCGGGGGCTACACCTTC. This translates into CASSSRTAPPGGYTF.

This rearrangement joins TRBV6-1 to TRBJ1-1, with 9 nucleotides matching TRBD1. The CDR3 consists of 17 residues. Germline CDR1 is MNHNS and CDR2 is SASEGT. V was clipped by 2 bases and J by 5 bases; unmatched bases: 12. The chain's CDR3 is CASSERTGAFLGTEAFF. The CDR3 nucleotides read TGTGCCAGCAGTGAAAGGACAGGGGCTTTTTTAGGTACTGAAGCTTTCTTT.

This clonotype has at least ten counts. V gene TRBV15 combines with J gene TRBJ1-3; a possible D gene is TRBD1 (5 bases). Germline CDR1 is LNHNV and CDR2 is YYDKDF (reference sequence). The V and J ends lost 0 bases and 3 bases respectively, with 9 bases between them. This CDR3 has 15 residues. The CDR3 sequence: CATSRDRAGGNTIYF. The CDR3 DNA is TGTGCCACCAGCAGAGACAGGGCGGGTGGAAACACCATATATTTT.

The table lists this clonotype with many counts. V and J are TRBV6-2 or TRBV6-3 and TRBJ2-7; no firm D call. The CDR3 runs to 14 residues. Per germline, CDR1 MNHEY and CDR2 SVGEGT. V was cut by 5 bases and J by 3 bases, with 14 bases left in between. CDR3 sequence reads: CASSLHGDRYEQYF. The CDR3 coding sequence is TGTGCCAGCAGTCTCCATGGGGATCGCTACGAGCAGTACTTC.

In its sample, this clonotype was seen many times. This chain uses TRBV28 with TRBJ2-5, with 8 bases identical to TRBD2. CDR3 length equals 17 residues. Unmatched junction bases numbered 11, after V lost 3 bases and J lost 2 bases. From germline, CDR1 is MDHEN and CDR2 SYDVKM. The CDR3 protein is CASSLRAGAGDQETQYF. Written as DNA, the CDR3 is TGTGCCAGCAGTTTGAGGGCGGGAGCGGGGGATCAAGAGACCCAGTACTTC.

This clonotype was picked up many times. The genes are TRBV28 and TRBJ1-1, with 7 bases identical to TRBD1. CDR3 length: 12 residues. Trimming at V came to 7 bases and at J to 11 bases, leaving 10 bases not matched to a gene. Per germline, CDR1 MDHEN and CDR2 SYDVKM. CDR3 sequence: CASKRQGMGAFF. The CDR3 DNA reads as TGTGCCAGCAAAAGACAGGGAATGGGGGCTTTCTTT.

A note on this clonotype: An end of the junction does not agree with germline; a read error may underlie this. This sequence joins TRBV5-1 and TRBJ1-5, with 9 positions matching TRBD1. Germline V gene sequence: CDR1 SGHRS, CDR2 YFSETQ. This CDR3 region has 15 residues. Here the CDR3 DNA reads TGCGCCAGCAGCCCAGGGACAGGGAGCAATCAGTCCCAGCATTTT. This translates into CASSPGTGSNQSQHF.

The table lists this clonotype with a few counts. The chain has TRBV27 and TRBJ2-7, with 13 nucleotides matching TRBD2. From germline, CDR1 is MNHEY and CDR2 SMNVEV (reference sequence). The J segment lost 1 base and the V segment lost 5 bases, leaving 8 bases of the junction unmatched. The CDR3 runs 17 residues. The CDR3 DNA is TGTGCCAGCAGTCCCCAAGTGGGACTAGCGGGATCCTACGAGCAGTACTTC. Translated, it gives CASSPQVGLAGSYEQYF.

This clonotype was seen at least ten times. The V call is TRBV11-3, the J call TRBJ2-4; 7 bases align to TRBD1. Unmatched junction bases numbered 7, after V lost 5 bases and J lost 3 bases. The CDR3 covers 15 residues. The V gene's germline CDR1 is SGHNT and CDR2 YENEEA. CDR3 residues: CASSISGGGKNIQYF. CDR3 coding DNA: TGTGCCAGCAGCATCTCAGGGGGTGGCAAAAACATTCAGTACTTC.

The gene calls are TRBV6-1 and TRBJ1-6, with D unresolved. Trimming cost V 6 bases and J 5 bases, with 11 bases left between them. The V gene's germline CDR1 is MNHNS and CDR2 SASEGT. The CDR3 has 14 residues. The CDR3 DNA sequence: TGTGCCAGCAGGGAATCTAGTAATAATTCACCCCTCCACTTT. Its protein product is CASRESSNNSPLHF.

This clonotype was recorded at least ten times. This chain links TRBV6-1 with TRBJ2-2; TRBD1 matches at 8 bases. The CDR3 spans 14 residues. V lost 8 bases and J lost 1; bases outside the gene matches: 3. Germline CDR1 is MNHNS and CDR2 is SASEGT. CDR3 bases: TGTGCCAGCTCGGGACAGGAGAACACCGGGGAGCTGTTTTTT. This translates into CASSGQENTGELFF.

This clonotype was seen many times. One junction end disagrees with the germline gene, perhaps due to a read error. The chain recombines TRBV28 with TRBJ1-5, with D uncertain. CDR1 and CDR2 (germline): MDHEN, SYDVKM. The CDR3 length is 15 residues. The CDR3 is CASSRGEYSNQPQHF. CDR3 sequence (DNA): TGTGCCAGCAGTCGTGGGGAATATAGCAACCAGCCCCAGCATTTT.

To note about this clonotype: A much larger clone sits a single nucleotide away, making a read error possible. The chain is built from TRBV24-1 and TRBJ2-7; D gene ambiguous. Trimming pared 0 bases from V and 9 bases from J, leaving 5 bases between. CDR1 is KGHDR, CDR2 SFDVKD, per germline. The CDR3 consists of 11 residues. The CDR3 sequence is CATSDLRWQYF. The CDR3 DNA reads TGTGCCACCAGTGATTTGAGGTGGCAGTACTTC.

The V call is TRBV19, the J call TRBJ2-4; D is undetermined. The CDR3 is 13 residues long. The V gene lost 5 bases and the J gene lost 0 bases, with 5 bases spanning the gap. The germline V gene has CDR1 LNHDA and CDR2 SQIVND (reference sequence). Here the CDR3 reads CASSGSAKNIQYF. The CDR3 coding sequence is TGTGCCAGTAGTGGGTCAGCCAAAAACATTCAGTACTTC.

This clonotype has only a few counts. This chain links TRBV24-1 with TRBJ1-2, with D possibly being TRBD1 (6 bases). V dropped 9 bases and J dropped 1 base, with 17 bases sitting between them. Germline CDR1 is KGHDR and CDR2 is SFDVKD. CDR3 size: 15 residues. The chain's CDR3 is CATQATGQINYGYTF. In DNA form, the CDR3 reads TGTGCCACCCAAGCGACAGGACAAATTAACTATGGCTACACCTTC.

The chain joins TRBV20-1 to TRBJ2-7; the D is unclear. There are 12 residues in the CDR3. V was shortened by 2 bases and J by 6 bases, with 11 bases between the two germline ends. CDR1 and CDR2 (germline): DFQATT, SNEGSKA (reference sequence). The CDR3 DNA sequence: TGCAGTGCTAGATGGGGTAGTCGCGAGCAGTACTTC. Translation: CSARWGSREQYF.

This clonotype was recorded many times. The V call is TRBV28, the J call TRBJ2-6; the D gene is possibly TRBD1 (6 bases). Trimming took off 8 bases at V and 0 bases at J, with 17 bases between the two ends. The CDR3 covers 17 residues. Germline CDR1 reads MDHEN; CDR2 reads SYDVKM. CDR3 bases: TGTGCCAGCGCCAAAGACAGGAGCAACTCTGGGGCCAACGTCCTGACTTTC. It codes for CASAKDRSNSGANVLTF. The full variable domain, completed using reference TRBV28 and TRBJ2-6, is DVKVTQSSRYLVKRTGEKVFLECVQDMDHENMFWYRQDPGLGLRLIYFSYDVKMKEKGDIPEGYSVSREKKERFSLILESASTNQTSMYLCASAKDRSNSGANVLTFGAGSRLTVL.

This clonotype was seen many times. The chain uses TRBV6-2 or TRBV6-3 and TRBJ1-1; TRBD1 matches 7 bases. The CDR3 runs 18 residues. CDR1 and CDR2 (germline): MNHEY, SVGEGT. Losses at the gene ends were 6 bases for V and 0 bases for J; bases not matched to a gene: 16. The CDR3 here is CASSPGTAWGILNTEAFF. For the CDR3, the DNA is TGTGCCAGCAGCCCCGGGACAGCCTGGGGGATATTGAACACTGAAGCTTTCTTT.